What follows are 8 T cell receptor beta chains derived from one specimen sequenced in a study of blood T cell repertoires in COVID-19. Produced via immunoSEQ multiplex PCR; TCRdb's table is partial and in-frame only. Here the sample spans hundreds of thousands of clones, approximately 88% being singletons. What was sequenced was peripheral blood. All receptors come from a woman between 45 and 60 years old with active or convalescent COVID-19.

The chain has TRBV6-5 and TRBJ1-6; weak D call: TRBD1 (5 bases). V was clipped by 11 bases and J by 9 bases, with 23 bases between them. The length of the CDR3 is 15 residues. The V gene's germline CDR1 is MNHEY and CDR2 SVGAGI. The DNA for the CDR3 is TGTGCCCTACAAACAAGGAGGGGAAGTAGTTCACCCCTCCACTTT. This sequence encodes CALQTRRGSSSPLHF.

The V gene is TRBV21-1, the J gene TRBJ1-5; no DNA check was done on the table's D call, TRBD1. TRBV21-1 is deemed a pseudogene. This CDR3 is 19 amino acids long. This chain's CDR3 is CASSKDGEGQLYSNQPQHF. CDR3 coding DNA: TGTGCCAGCAGCAAAGACGGAGAGGGACAGCTATATAGCAATCAGCCCCAGCATTTT.

The chain employs TRBV6-5 and TRBJ2-1; D call uncertain. The V gene's germline CDR1 is MNHEY and CDR2 SVGAGI. Trimming took off 5 bases at V and 10 bases at J, with 12 bases between the two ends. The CDR3 length is 12 residues. The CDR3 reads CASSRRLEEQFF. DNA for the CDR3: TGTGCCAGCAGTCGAAGACTCGAGGAGCAGTTCTTC.

The V and J genes are TRBV9 and TRBJ2-2; maybe TRBD2 (5 bases). Germline CDR1 and CDR2: SGDLS and YYNGEE. V lost 0 bases, J lost 5 bases, and 11 bases lay in between. This CDR3 spans 15 amino acids. The CDR3, as DNA: TGTGCCAGCAGCGTAGGGATCGGGGTGACCGGGGAGCTGTTTTTT. It encodes CASSVGIGVTGELFF.

The gene calls are TRBV15 and TRBJ1-2; the D gene is possibly TRBD1 (6 bases). This CDR3 has 15 residues. V lost 0 bases to trimming and J lost 6 bases, with 14 bases between them. Germline V gene sequence: CDR1 LNHNV, CDR2 YYDKDF (reference sequence). CDR3 loop: CATSRDQQGWHGYTF. CDR3 coding DNA: TGTGCCACCAGCAGAGATCAACAGGGATGGCATGGCTACACCTTC.

The chain is built from TRBV15 and TRBJ1-1; a weak D match, TRBD1 (6 bases). With 3 bases removed from V and 0 bases from J, the gap between germline ends came to 11 bases. The CDR3 totals 15 residues. The germline CDR1 and CDR2 sequences are LNHNV and YYDKDF (reference sequence). The CDR3, as DNA: TGTGCCACCAGCAGGGGGGCCAATGTGAACACTGAAGCTTTCTTT. Protein sequence: CATSRGANVNTEAFF.

J is TRBJ1-2 and V is TRBV7-9; D is uncertain. The CDR3 is 15 amino acids. The germline V gene encodes CDR1 SEHNR and CDR2 FQNEAQ (reference sequence). V lost 2 bases and J lost 8, with 18 bases in between. The CDR3 here is CASSLWGTEGGGYTF. As DNA, the CDR3 is TGTGCCAGCAGCTTATGGGGAACAGAGGGAGGCGGCTACACCTTC.

V usage is TRBV30 and J usage is TRBJ2-1, with TRBD2 identical over 8 bases. The CDR3 has 17 amino acids. Losses at the gene ends were 1 base for V and 6 bases for J; bases not matched to a gene: 14. CDR1 and CDR2 (germline): GTSNPN, SVGIG (reference sequence). The CDR3: CAWSGTGGGIIINEQFF. CDR3 DNA: TGTGCCTGGAGTGGAACCGGCGGGGGGATAATAATCAATGAGCAGTTCTTC.